The clone carrying this T cell receptor beta chain has just a few counts. Its antigen remains unidentified. The sample originates from a study of T-cell memory formation after mild COVID-19. Study results and limitations: SARS-CoV-2 specificity was not confirmed for second-wave clones peaking on day 37. The finding that pre-infection memory included some responding clones suggested that cross-reactive memory joined. CD4/CD8 balance held among clones contracting day 15 to 85, and later expanders leaned CD4+.

The CDR3 length is 13 residues. V lost 7 bases and J 5 bases, leaving 18 bases between the germline ends. From germline, CDR1 is DFQATT and CDR2 SNEGSKA (reference sequence). TCRdb ran MiXCR on the 5' RACE reads and lists one entry per CDR3 protein. The sample yields a few hundred thousand distinct CDR3 sequences, 15% to 20% seen once. The TCR sequence derives from a man between 18 and 35 years old who had mild COVID-19 (a few samples of this study predate the infection). Cell type and time point are not known. The sample consisted of PBMCs or a T cell subset sorted from them (not recorded which). This sequence joins TRBV20-1 and TRBJ2-7, with D maybe TRBD1 (6 bases). The CDR3 nucleotides are TGCAGTGTTCTGTGGACAGCCGCCAACGAGCAGTACGTC. Its protein is CSVLWTAANEQYV.